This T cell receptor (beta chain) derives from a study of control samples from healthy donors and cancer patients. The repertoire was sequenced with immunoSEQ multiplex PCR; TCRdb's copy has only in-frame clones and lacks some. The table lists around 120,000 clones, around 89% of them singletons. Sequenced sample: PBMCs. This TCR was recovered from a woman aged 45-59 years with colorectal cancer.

CDR3 sequence: CATSPRGRDNEQFF. The CDR3 DNA is TGTGCCACCAGCCCCAGAGGACGGGATAATGAGCAGTTCTTC. The genes are TRBV15 and TRBJ2-1; D is perhaps TRBD2 (5 bases). CDR3 length equals 14 residues. From germline, CDR1 is LNHNV and CDR2 YYDKDF (reference sequence). V dropped 5 bases and J dropped 7 bases, with 15 bases sitting between them.